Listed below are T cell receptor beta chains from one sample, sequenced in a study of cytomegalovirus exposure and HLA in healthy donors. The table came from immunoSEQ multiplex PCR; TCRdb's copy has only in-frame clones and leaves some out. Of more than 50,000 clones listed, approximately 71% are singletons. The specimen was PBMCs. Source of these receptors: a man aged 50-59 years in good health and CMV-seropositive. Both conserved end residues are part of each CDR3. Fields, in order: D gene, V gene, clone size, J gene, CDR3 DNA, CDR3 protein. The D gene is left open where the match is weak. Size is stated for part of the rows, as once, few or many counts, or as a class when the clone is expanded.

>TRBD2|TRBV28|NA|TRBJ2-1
TGTGCCAGCAGTCAGCGGGAGGCAAGCGATGAGCAGTTCTTC
CASSQREASDEQFF
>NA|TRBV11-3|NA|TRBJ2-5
TGTGCCAGCAGCTTCGGCGGGGAGACCCAGTACTTC
CASSFGGETQYF
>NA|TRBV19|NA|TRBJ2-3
TGTGCCAGTAGTAACTCTTGGGCCCTCACAGATACGCAGTATTTT
CASSNSWALTDTQYF
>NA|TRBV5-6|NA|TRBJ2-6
TGTGCCAGCAGCCAAACCTCCGGGGGGGCCAACGTCCTGACTTTC
CASSQTSGGANVLTF
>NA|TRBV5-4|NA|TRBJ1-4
TGTGCCAGCAGCTTAAACAGAGACGCAACTAATGAAAAACTGTTTTTT
CASSLNRDATNEKLFF
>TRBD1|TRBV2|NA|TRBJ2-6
TGTGCCACAAGACAGGGCAGTAGTGGGGCCAACGTCCTGACTTTC
CATRQGSSGANVLTF
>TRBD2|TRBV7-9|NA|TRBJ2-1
TGTGCCAGCAGCTTCTACCTAGCGGGGTCGGGTGAGCAGTTCTTC
CASSFYLAGSGEQFF
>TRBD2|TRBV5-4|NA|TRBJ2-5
TGTGCCAGCAGCTTGGCGGGGGGGCGGCAAGAGACCCAGTACTTC
CASSLAGGRQETQYF
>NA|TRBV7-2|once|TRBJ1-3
TGTGCCAGCAGCTCAGGGTCGTCACGGGGAAACACCATATATTTT
CASSSGSSRGNTIYF
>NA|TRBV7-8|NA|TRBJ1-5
TGTGCCAGCAGCTTAGCGGGGGCGGGTAGCAATCAGCCCCAGCATTTT
CASSLAGAGSNQPQHF
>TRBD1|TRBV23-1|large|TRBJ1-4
TGCGCCAGCAGTCAGGGACAGGGGGCAACTAATGAAAAACTGTTTTTT
CASSQGQGATNEKLFF
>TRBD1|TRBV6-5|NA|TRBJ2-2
TGTGCCAGCAGTTACGAGCCAGGGGGGAACACCGGGGAGCTGTTTTTT
CASSYEPGGNTGELFF
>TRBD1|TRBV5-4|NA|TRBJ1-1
TGTGCCAGCAGCCCTCATCAGGGGGCGAACACTGAAGCTTTCTTT
CASSPHQGANTEAFF
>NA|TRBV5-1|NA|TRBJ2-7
TGCGCCAGCAGCTTGGAGGGGCCATCCGAGCAGTACTTC
CASSLEGPSEQYF
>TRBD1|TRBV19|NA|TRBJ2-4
TGTGCCAGTAGTGACCAGGGGGCGGCCAAAAACATTCAGTACTTC
CASSDQGAAKNIQYF
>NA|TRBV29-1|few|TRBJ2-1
TGCAGCGGAGAGGAAAAAGACTACGGTGAGCAGTTCTTC
CSGEEKDYGEQFF
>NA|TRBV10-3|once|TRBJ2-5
TGTGCCATCAGTGACTTGGAGACCCAGTACTTC
CAISDLETQYF
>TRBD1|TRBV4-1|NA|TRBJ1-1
TGCGCCAGCAACCCGGGACAGGGGGCGCGAACTGAAGCTTTCTTT
CASNPGQGARTEAFF
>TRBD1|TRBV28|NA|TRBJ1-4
TGTGCCAGCAGTCTCACCGGGACAGGAAATGAAAAACTGTTTTTT
CASSLTGTGNEKLFF
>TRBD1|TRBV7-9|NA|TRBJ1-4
TGTGCCAGCAGCCTCACCGGGACAGCGGATGAAAAACTGTTTTTT
CASSLTGTADEKLFF
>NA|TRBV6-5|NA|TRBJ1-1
TGTGCCAGCAGTTACTCGAGTTCCCGGGGGAGAGCTGAAGCTTTCTTT
CASSYSSSRGRAEAFF
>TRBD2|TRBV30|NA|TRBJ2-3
TGTGCCTGGAGTGGACGAGCGGGAGGCTGGGATACGCAGTATTTT
CAWSGRAGGWDTQYF
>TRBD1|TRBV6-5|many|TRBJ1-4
TGTGCCAGCAGTTACACGACAGGGGGCAGTGAAAAACTGTTTTTT
CASSYTTGGSEKLFF
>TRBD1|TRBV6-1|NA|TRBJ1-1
TGTGCCAGCAGTAGGGCTGGACAGGGGGCCGCTTTCTTT
CASSRAGQGAAFF
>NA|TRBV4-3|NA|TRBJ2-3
TGCGCCAGCAGCCAAGAGTCGGCAGGGGGGTCAGATACGCAGTATTTT
CASSQESAGGSDTQYF
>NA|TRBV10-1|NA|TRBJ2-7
TGCGCCAGCAGTGACGAGAGCCTACTCGTAAGCTCCTACGAGCAGTACTTC
CASSDESLLVSSYEQYF
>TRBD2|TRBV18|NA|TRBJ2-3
TGTGCCAGCTTTGGACTAGCGGGAACTCACACAGATACGCAGTATTTT
CASFGLAGTHTDTQYF
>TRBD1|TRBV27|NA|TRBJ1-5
TGTGCCAGCAGTTTAACTCAGGGGGTGAATCAGCCCCAGCATTTT
CASSLTQGVNQPQHF
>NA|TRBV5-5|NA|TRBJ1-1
TGTGCCAGCAGCTTGGTCACAGCGAACACTGAAGCTTTCTTT
CASSLVTANTEAFF
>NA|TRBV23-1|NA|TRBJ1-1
TGCGCCAGCACCCGAGTTTGGAGATTCATGAACACTGAAGCTTTCTTT
CASTRVWRFMNTEAFF
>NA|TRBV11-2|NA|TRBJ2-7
TGTGCCAGCAGCTTAAGGGGCTACAGAACCTACGAGCAGTACTTC
CASSLRGYRTYEQYF
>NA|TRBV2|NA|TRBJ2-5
TGTGCCAGCAGTGTAGGGGGAAGGGAGACCCAGTACTTC
CASSVGGRETQYF
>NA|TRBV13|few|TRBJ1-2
TGTGCCAGCAGCTCCTCCGGGACAAGTATCTATGGCTACACCTTC
CASSSSGTSIYGYTF
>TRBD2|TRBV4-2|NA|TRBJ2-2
TGTGCCAGCAGCCAAGTGTTTTTTCTCACTAGCGGAGAGCCCTCGAACACCGGGGAGCTGTTTTTT
CASSQVFFLTSGEPSNTGELFF
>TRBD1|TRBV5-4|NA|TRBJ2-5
TGTGCCAGCAGCTCCCGGACAGGGGGAGGTGAGACCCAGTACTTC
CASSSRTGGGETQYF
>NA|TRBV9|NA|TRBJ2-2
TGTGCCAGCAGCGTAGAGTCAGTAATAAACACCGGGGAGCTGTTTTTT
CASSVESVINTGELFF
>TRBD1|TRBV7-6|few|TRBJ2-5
TGTGCCAGCAGCCTGGACAGGGCTGAGACCCAGTACTTC
CASSLDRAETQYF
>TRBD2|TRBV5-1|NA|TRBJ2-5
TGCGCCACCGGGGGGGGGCCCCAAGAGACCCAGTACTTC
CATGGGPQETQYF
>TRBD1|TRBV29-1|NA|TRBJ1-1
TGCAGCGTCCGGACAGGCCTGAACACTGAAGCTTTCTTT
CSVRTGLNTEAFF
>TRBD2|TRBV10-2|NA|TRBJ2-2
TGCGCCAGCGGAACTAGCGGGGGGGCCGGGGAGCTGTTTTTT
CASGTSGGAGELFF
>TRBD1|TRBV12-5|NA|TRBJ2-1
TGTGCTAGTGGTTTCTCACTCGGACAGGGGGGGCATGAGCAGTTCTTC
CASGFSLGQGGHEQFF
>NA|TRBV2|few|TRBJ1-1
TGTGCCAGCAGTGCAGGCCTCGGGGGGCTGGAAGAAGCTTTCTTT
CASSAGLGGLEEAFF
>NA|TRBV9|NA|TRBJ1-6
TGTGCCAGCAGCGTTGGGGGGGTAAATTCACCCCTCCACTTT
CASSVGGVNSPLHF
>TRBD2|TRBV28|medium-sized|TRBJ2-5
TGTGCCAGCAGCCAAAAGCTAGCGGGAGTAAAAGAGACCCAGTACTTC
CASSQKLAGVKETQYF
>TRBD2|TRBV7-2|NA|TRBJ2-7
TGTGCCAGCAGCTTAGCGCCAATAGCGGGGGGGCGTGGGGAGCAGTACTTC
CASSLAPIAGGRGEQYF
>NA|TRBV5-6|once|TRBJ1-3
TGTGCCAGCAGCTTGGGTGAGAGCTCTGGAAACACCATATATTTT
CASSLGESSGNTIYF
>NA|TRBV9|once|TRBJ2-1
TGTGCCAGCAGCGTGGGGGACTCCCGAAGCTCCTACAATGAGCAGTTCTTC
CASSVGDSRSSYNEQFF
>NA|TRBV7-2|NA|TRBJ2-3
TGTGCCAGCAGCCCAGGGGGGCGAGATACGCAGTATTTT
CASSPGGRDTQYF
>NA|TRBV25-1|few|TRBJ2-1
TGTGCCAGCAGTGATCAGCGGGCTGAGCAGTTCTTC
CASSDQRAEQFF
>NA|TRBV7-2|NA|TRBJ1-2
TGTGCCAGCACGAATTCAAGAGCTAACTATGGCTACACCTTC
CASTNSRANYGYTF
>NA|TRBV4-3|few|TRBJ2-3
TGCGCCAGCAGCCAAGGACTGGCAGATACGCAGTATTTT
CASSQGLADTQYF
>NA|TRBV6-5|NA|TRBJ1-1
TGTGCCAGCAGTCCCTCGCCAAAGCCGGGGGAAGCTTTCTTT
CASSPSPKPGEAFF
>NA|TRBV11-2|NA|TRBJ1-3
TGTGCCAGCAGCTTGCGGCGGCCGGTAGGCTCTGGAAACACCATATATTTT
CASSLRRPVGSGNTIYF
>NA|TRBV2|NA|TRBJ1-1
TGTGCCAGCAGTCGCAGGGTTAATACTGAAGCTTTCTTT
CASSRRVNTEAFF
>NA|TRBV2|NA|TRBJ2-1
TGTGCCAGCAATGCGGGACTCTCCTACAATGAGCAGTTCTTC
CASNAGLSYNEQFF
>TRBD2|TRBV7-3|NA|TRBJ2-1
TGTGCCAGCAGCCCACAACTAGCGGGACTTTATGAGCAGTTCTTC
CASSPQLAGLYEQFF
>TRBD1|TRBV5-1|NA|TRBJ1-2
TGCGCCAGCAGCGGAGACAGGGGCGCTCCGGGTGGCTACACCTTC
CASSGDRGAPGGYTF
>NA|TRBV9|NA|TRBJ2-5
TGTGCCAGCAGCGTGAGCCAAGAGACCCAGTACTTC
CASSVSQETQYF
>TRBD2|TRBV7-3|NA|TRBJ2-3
TGTGCCAGCAGCTTGACGGGCGGGAGGGTCACAGATACGCAGTATTTT
CASSLTGGRVTDTQYF
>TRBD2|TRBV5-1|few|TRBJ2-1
TGCGCCAGCAGCTCAGGACTAGGGACTGGCAATGAGCAGTTCTTC
CASSSGLGTGNEQFF